Below, one T cell receptor (beta chain) is given with its context. What it binds is unknown. The length of the CDR3 is 13 residues. CDR1 is SGHNT, CDR2 YENEEA, per germline. The V end was cut by 5 bases, the J end by 1 base, with 9 bases between. Researchers amplified the TCR beta CDR3 regions from RNA transcripts. Using the HTBI primer set, a first-round RT-PCR was run on the TCR CDR3. TCRdb fed the multiplex PCR reads into MiXCR, producing one record per CDR3 protein. The sample contains over 150,000 distinct CDR3 sequences, less than 20% of which appear only once. The sample originates from a study of T cells in Graves' hyperthyroidism and ophthalmopathy. Study-wide points: Ophthalmopathy got predicted by the model a median about 6.5 months before its onset.

The sequenced material came from blood. The TCR originated in a woman aged 50 to 60 with Graves' hyperthyroidism. The chain uses TRBV11-3 and TRBJ2-7; D is unclear. This chain's CDR3 is CASSGAASYEQYF. In DNA form, the CDR3 reads TGTGCCAGCAGCGGAGCAGCTTCCTACGAGCAGTACTTC.